The source of this T cell receptor (beta chain) is a study of beta chain features in type 1 diabetes. Sequenced material consisted of expressed TCRB transcripts (all of the isolated RNA was reverse transcribed). Several million reads on average were seen across naive, central memory and regulatory T cell samples. Assay: immunoSEQ multiplex PCR; the TCRdb copy retains only in-frame clones and omits some. The profile shows about 930,000 clones, 17% of them singletons. Sorting that relied on CD45RO/CCR7/CD25/CD127/CD95/CD27 yielded CD4+ naive, central memory, regulatory and stem cell-like memory cells. Details on this clone: Other DNA sequences in this sample translate to the same CDR3.

The CDR3 runs to 14 residues. With 4 bases clipped from V and 2 bases from J, the junction kept 4 bases outside the gene matches. The V gene's germline CDR1 is MDHEN and CDR2 SYDVKM. The sequence came from a woman between 18 and 30 years old in good health. The source material was naive CD4+ T cells from blood. The genes are TRBV28 and TRBJ2-7; 8 bases fit TRBD1. As DNA, the CDR3 is TGTGCCAGCAGTTCTGGACAGGGCCCCTACGAGCAGTACTTC. This gives the protein CASSSGQGPYEQYF.